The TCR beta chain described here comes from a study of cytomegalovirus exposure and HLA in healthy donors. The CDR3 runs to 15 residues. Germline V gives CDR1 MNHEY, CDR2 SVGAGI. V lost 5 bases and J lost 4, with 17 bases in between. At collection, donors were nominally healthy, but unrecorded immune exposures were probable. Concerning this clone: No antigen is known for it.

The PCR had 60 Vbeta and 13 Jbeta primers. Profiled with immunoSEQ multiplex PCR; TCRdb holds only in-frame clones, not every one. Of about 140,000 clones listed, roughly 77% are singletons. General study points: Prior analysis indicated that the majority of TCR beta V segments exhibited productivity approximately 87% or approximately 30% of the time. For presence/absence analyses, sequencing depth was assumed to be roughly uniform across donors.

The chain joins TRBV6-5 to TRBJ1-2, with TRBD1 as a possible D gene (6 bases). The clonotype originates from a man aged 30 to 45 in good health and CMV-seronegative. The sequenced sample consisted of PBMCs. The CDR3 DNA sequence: TGTGCCAGCAGTACCTCGACAGGAAACTTCTATGGCTACACCTTC. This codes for CASSTSTGNFYGYTF.